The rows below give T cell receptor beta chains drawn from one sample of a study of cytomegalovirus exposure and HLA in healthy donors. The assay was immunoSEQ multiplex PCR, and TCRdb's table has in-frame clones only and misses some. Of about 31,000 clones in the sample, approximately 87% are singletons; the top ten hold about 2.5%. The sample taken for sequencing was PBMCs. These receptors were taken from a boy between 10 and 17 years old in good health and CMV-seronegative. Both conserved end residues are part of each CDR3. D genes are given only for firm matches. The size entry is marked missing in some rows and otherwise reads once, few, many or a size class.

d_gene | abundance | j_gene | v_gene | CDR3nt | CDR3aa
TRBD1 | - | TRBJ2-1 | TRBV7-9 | TGTGCCAGCAGCTTGGCAGGGACAGGGAGACTCAATGAGCAGTTCTTC | CASSLAGTGRLNEQFF
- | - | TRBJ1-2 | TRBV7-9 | TGTGCCAGCAGCATCCCAGGGACTTATGGCTACACCTTC | CASSIPGTYGYTF
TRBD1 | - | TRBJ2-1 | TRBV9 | TGTGCCAGCAGCGTAGGGGACAGGTTCAACAATGAGCAGTTCTTC | CASSVGDRFNNEQFF
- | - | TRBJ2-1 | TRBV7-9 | TGTGCCAGCAGCCTGGAACGGGGGAGCTCCTACAATGAGCAGTTCTTC | CASSLERGSSYNEQFF
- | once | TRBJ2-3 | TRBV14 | TGTGCCAGCAGCCAAAGACTACGCGTTGATACGCAGTATTTT | CASSQRLRVDTQYF
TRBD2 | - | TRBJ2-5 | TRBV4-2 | TGTGCCAGCAGCCAATCGGGACTAGTCCTACGGGAGACCCAGTACTTC | CASSQSGLVLRETQYF
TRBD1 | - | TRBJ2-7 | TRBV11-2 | TGTGCCAGCAGCCGACAGGGTGGGTCCTACGAGCAGTACTTC | CASSRQGGSYEQYF
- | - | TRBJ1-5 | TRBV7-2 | TGTGCCAGCAGCTTACGGGGTGGGGATCAGCCCCAGCATTTT | CASSLRGGDQPQHF
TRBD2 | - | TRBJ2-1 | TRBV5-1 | TGCGCCAGCGGAGCTAGCGGGGGATCCTACAATGAGCAGTTCTTC | CASGASGGSYNEQFF
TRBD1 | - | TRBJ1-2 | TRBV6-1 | TGTGCCAGCAGTGACGATTACAGGGGTGTCTATGGCTACACCTTC | CASSDDYRGVYGYTF
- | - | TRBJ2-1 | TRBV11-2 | TGTGCCGGAAGACGGGGCAATGAGCAGTTCTTC | CAGRRGNEQFF
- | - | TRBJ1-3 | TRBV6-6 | TGTGCCAGCACTCGGGGAAACACCATATATTTT | CASTRGNTIYF
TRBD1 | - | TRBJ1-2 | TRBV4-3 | TGCGCCAGCAGCCAAGTACGGCCCCCGGGACAGCTCTATGGCTACACCTTC | CASSQVRPPGQLYGYTF
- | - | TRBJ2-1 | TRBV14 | TGTGCCAGCAGCCAAAACCCGGGAATCTACAATGAGCAGTTCTTC | CASSQNPGIYNEQFF
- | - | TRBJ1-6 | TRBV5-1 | TGCGCCAGCAGCTTGGTATCGTCCAGGGTGGCTAATTCACCCCTCCACTTT | CASSLVSSRVANSPLHF
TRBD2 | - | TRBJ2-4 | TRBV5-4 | TGTGCCAGCAGTTCGGAGGGAGGGATTCTAGCCAAAAACATTCAGTACTTC | CASSSEGGILAKNIQYF
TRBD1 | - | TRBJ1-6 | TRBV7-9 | TGTGCCAGCAGCGATGGGACAGGGGGTTGGGAAAATTCACCCCTCCACTTT | CASSDGTGGWENSPLHF
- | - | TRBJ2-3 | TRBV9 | TGTGCCAGCAGCCCGATCGAAGCTTTCACAGATACGCAGTATTTT | CASSPIEAFTDTQYF
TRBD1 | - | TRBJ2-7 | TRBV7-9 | TGTTCCAGCAGCTTAGAGGGACAGGGATTCTACGAGCAGTACTTC | CSSSLEGQGFYEQYF
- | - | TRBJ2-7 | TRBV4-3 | TGCGCCAGCAGCCAAGTTTCAGGGGCTAACTACGAGCAGTACTTC | CASSQVSGANYEQYF
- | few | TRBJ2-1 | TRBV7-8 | TGTGCCAGCAGCTCGTACAGGGACGATGAGCAGTTCTTC | CASSSYRDDEQFF
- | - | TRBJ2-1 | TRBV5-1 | TGCGCCAGCAGCTTAGAGGCACCCAATGAGCAGTTCTTC | CASSLEAPNEQFF
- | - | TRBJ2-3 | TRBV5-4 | TGTGCCAGCAGCTTTGGCGGGTATGGCACGGATACGCAGTATTTT | CASSFGGYGTDTQYF
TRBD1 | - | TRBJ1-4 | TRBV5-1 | TGCGCCAGCAGCTCTCTGACAGGGTCGGCAACTAATGAAAAACTGTTTTTT | CASSSLTGSATNEKLFF
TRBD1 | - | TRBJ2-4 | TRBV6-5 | TGTGCCAGCTCCCCCCCCGGGACAGGCAAAAACATTCAGTACTTC | CASSPPGTGKNIQYF
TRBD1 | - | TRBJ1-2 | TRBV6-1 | TGTGCCAGCAGGGGACAGGGTGGTGGCTACACCTTC | CASRGQGGGYTF
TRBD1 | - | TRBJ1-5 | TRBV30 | TGTGCCTGGAGTATGACAGGGATTGCCAATCAGCCCCAGCATTTT | CAWSMTGIANQPQHF
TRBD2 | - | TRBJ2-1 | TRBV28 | TGTGCCAGCAGTGTAGCGGGGGGGAGGAATGAGCAGTTCTTC | CASSVAGGRNEQFF
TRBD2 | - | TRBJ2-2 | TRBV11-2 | TGTGCCAGCAGCATGGAGGGACTAGCGGGGGGACCGAACACCGGGGAGCTGTTTTTT | CASSMEGLAGGPNTGELFF
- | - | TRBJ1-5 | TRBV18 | TGTGCCAGCTCACCACTGGAGAGGCAGCCCCAGCATTTT | CASSPLERQPQHF
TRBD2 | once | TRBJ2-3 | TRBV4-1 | TGCGCCAGCAGCCAATGGAGTAAAGCGGGACTAGCTCGTCCAGATACGCAGTATTTT | CASSQWSKAGLARPDTQYF
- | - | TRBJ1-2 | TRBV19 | TGTGCCAGTAGTAAGGGGTATGCTGACTATGGCTACACCTTC | CASSKGYADYGYTF
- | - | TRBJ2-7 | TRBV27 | TGTGCCAGCAGTCAAATGAGGAGGTTGGGCTCCTACGAGCAGTACTTC | CASSQMRRLGSYEQYF
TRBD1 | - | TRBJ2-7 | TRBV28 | TGTGCCAGCAGCGACAGGGTTTACGAGCAGTACTTC | CASSDRVYEQYF
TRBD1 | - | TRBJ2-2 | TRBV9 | TGTGCCAGCAGCGCGGGACAGACGGGGACCGGGGAGCTGTTTTTT | CASSAGQTGTGELFF
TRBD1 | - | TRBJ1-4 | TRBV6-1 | TGTGCCAGCAGGGGCAGGGGGGTAGGGAATGAAAAACTGTTTTTT | CASRGRGVGNEKLFF
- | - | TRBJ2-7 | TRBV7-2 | TGTGCCAGCAGCTTAGGACAGAGCTCCTACGAGCAGTACTTC | CASSLGQSSYEQYF
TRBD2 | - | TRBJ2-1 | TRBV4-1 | TGCGCCAGCAGCCAACAGCGGGGTGGTAACAATGAGCAGTTCTTC | CASSQQRGGNNEQFF